The next 21 T cell receptor beta chains were all read from a single sample in a study of blood T cell repertoires in COVID-19. TCRdb's copy holds only in-frame clones and misses some; the assay was immunoSEQ multiplex PCR. The sample shows under 300,000 clones, around 90% of them seen only once. The sequencing input was PBMCs or T cells enriched from blood (not recorded which). The source of these receptors is a woman aged 25 to 45 with acute COVID-19.

The genes are TRBV19 and TRBJ2-7, with 13 bases fitting TRBD2. The CDR3 length is 16 residues. Unmatched junction bases numbered 8, after V lost 4 bases and J lost 5 bases. Germline V lookup: CDR1 LNHDA, CDR2 SQIVND (reference sequence). For the CDR3, the DNA is TGTGCCAGTAGTACAGCCGGGACTAGCGGGAACCACGAGCAGTACTTC. Protein product: CASSTAGTSGNHEQYF.

The V gene is TRBV19, the J gene TRBJ1-1; no firm D call. The CDR3 is made up of 15 amino acids. The germline gives CDR1 LNHDA, CDR2 SQIVND (reference sequence). Between the trimmed V and J ends, which lost 3 bases and 2 bases, there was a span of 13 bases. CDR3 sequence (DNA): TGTGCCAGTAGTATCTCGGGAGGGCTAAACACTGAAGCTTTCTTT. It codes for CASSISGGLNTEAFF.

DNA of the CDR3: TGTGCCAGCAGTGAAGCGATGGCAGGGACAGGGGAGACCCAGTACTTC. It is translated as CASSEAMAGTGETQYF. This chain connects TRBV6-1 to TRBJ2-5, with 9 bases matching TRBD1. The J segment lost 5 bases and the V segment lost 0 bases, leaving 7 bases of the junction unmatched. Germline CDR1 is MNHNS and CDR2 is SASEGT. This CDR3 region has 16 residues.

Remarks on this clone: The junction departs from the called germline gene at one end, perhaps through a read error. The chain links TRBV29-1 to TRBJ2-1; D remains unclear. There are 13 residues in the CDR3. The V gene's germline CDR1 is SQVTM and CDR2 ANQGSEA. The CDR3 coding sequence is TGCAGCATTGAGATTCTAGACGCTTATGAGCAGTTCTTC. Its translation: CSIEILDAYEQFF.

The chain uses TRBV6-5 and TRBJ2-3; D ambiguous. Trimming took 4 bases from V and 2 from J, leaving 10 bases between them. CDR1 and CDR2 (germline): MNHEY, SVGAGI. This CDR3 contains 14 residues. CDR3: CASSSNSNTDTQYF. CDR3 DNA: TGTGCCAGCAGTTCCAATAGTAACACAGATACGCAGTATTTT.

The chain combines TRBV5-8 with TRBJ2-3; 8 positions match TRBD2. V dropped 2 bases and J dropped 9; count of bases not matched to a gene: 8. The CDR3 runs 14 residues. CDR1 and CDR2 (germline): SGHTS, YDEGEE. The CDR3 protein is CASSFNGGAFTQYF. The CDR3, as DNA: TGTGCCAGCAGCTTTAACGGGGGGGCCTTCACGCAGTATTTT.

The J gene is TRBJ1-2, the V gene TRBV27, with 8 nucleotides matching TRBD1. Per the germline V gene, CDR1 is MNHEY and CDR2 is SMNVEV (reference sequence). Trimming took 3 bases from V and 7 from J; bases not matched to a gene: 10. The CDR3 has 15 residues. DNA of the CDR3: TGTGCCAGCAGTTTGGCAGGGGGCGTGTTTCTTGGCTACACCTTC. Its protein product is CASSLAGGVFLGYTF.

This clone was picked up one time. V and J are TRBV27 and TRBJ2-7; possible D gene TRBD1, 6 bases. Germline assignment: CDR1 MNHEY and CDR2 SMNVEV (reference sequence). This CDR3 is built from 15 residues. Trimming took 1 base from V and 3 from J, leaving 13 bases between them. In DNA form, the CDR3 reads TGTGCCAGCAGTTTATATGGACAGATGCTCTACGAGCAGTACTTC. Protein sequence: CASSLYGQMLYEQYF.

This chain connects TRBV9 to TRBJ2-1, with 8 bases matching TRBD2. The ends lost 0 bases at V and 8 bases at J; junction bases unmatched: 7. Germline CDR1 and CDR2: SGDLS and YYNGEE. The CDR3 is 15 amino acids. This chain's CDR3 is CASSVELAEWDEQFF. The CDR3 nucleotides read TGTGCCAGCAGCGTAGAACTAGCGGAATGGGATGAGCAGTTCTTC.

The genes are TRBV4-1 and TRBJ1-2; TRBD1 matches at 11 bases. From germline, CDR1 is MGHRA and CDR2 YSYEKL. There are 16 residues in the CDR3. Trimming at V came to 3 bases and at J to 6 bases, leaving 9 bases not matched to a gene. The CDR3 DNA sequence: TGCGCCAGCAGCCATCCGGGACAGGGGGGACGGAATGGCTACACCTTC. Translating gives CASSHPGQGGRNGYTF.

The V gene is TRBV4-3, the J gene TRBJ2-7, with 9 nucleotides matching TRBD2. The CDR3 loop spans 17 amino acids. CDR1 LGHNA and CDR2 YSLEER come from the germline V gene. With V trimmed by 0 bases and J by 7 bases, 13 bases remained unmatched. CDR3 coding DNA: TGCGCCAGCAGCCAAGACCGAATAGCGGGAGTGGGTTGGGAGCAGTACTTC. Its protein is CASSQDRIAGVGWEQYF.

The gene calls are TRBV19 and TRBJ2-5; TRBD1 agrees at 8 bases. CDR1 is LNHDA, CDR2 SQIVND, per germline (reference sequence). V was clipped by 5 bases and J by 1 base; unmatched bases: 3. This CDR3 is built from 14 residues. The CDR3 DNA reads TGTGCCAGTAGTCCCGGGACAGGCCAAGAGACCCAGTACTTC. As protein: CASSPGTGQETQYF.

The J gene is TRBJ2-7, the V gene TRBV27; no firm D call. The germline V gene encodes CDR1 MNHEY and CDR2 SMNVEV (reference sequence). Deletions cut 2 bases from V and 0 bases from J, with 11 bases between. The CDR3 length is 15 residues. CDR3: CASSLRGPSSYEQYF. The CDR3 DNA is TGTGCCAGCAGTTTACGTGGCCCTAGCTCCTACGAGCAGTACTTC.

The V gene is TRBV4-1, the J gene TRBJ1-1, with 7 bases fitting TRBD1. This CDR3 region has 15 residues. V lost 1 base, J lost 5 bases, and 7 bases stayed unmatched. Germline-derived CDR1 and CDR2 are MGHRA and YSYEKL. CDR3 sequence reads: CASSQGDRVVTEAFF. The CDR3 DNA sequence: TGCGCCAGCAGCCAAGGAGACAGGGTCGTAACTGAAGCTTTCTTT.

As for this clone: Relative to the germline gene, one junction end is altered; a read error may explain this. The CDR3 reads CACSAGTYSSPLHF. The CDR3 DNA sequence: TGTGCCTGCTCCGCAGGGACATATAGTTCACCCCTCCACTTT. The chain employs TRBV30 and TRBJ1-6; tentative D call: TRBD1 (6 bases). CDR1 and CDR2 (germline): GTSNPN, SVGIG (reference sequence). This CDR3 has 14 amino acids.

The chain combines TRBV10-2 with TRBJ1-2; D is undetermined. This CDR3 region has 15 residues. Germline loops: CDR1 WSHSY, CDR2 SAAADI. Trimming cost V 4 bases and J 0 bases, with 12 bases left between them. This CDR3 reads CASSVRSGANYGYTF. CDR3 bases: TGCGCCAGCAGTGTTCGGAGTGGAGCTAACTATGGCTACACCTTC.

This chain connects TRBV28 to TRBJ1-1; D might be TRBD1 (6 bases). CDR1 and CDR2 from the germline V gene are MDHEN and SYDVKM. Between the trimmed V and J ends, which lost 8 bases and 5 bases, there was a span of 18 bases. The CDR3 is 14 residues long. CDR3 in DNA: TGTGCCAGCGAGTCGGCGGGGGCTTTGACTGAAGCTTTCTTT. This sequence encodes CASESAGALTEAFF.

This clone was counted a single time. CDR3 bases: TGTGCCAGCAGTAGACGGACAGGGGGTGTAGGGGGTGGTTCACCCCTCCACTTT. It is translated as CASSRRTGGVGGGSPLHF. The rearrangement uses TRBV27 and TRBJ1-6; 10 bases align to TRBD1. V lost 5 bases to trimming and J lost 9 bases; unmatched junction nucleotides: 16. Per germline, CDR1 MNHEY and CDR2 SMNVEV (reference sequence). The CDR3 length is 18 residues.

The chain combines TRBV4-1 with TRBJ1-2; 7 nucleotides match TRBD1. Losses at the gene ends were 7 bases for V and 4 bases for J; bases not matched to a gene: 9. The CDR3 has 14 amino acids. CDR1 and CDR2 from the germline V gene are MGHRA and YSYEKL. As DNA, the CDR3 is TGCGCCAGCACAAAACCGGGACAGCTCTATGGCTACACCTTC. Translation gives CASTKPGQLYGYTF.

The chain couples TRBV3-1 (or the pseudogene TRBV3-2) to TRBJ1-1; 8 bases align to TRBD1. The V segment lost 1 base and the J segment 0 bases; nucleotides outside the gene matches: 1. This CDR3 contains 15 residues. Germline loops: CDR1 LGHDT, CDR2 YNNKEL (reference sequence). Here the CDR3 DNA reads TGTGCCAGCAGCCAAGGGACAGGGTTGAACACTGAAGCTTTCTTT. It yields the protein CASSQGTGLNTEAFF.

The chain has TRBV28 and TRBJ1-6, with D maybe TRBD1 (5 bases). V was pared by 6 bases and J by 7 bases, with 7 bases between. This CDR3 has 12 amino acids. From germline, CDR1 is MDHEN and CDR2 SYDVKM. DNA of the CDR3: TGTGCCAGCAGGCCAGGGAATTCACCCCTCCACTTT. Translating gives CASRPGNSPLHF.